This T cell receptor (beta chain) was captured in a study of blood T cell repertoires in COVID-19 (dated by TCRdb to the early 2020s). A note on the overall study: Samples covering the acute and convalescent phases of COVID-19 were provided by collaborators in the United States, Italy and Spain. The material from the prospective study consisted of cDNA or gDNA derived from T cells, B-cell-depleted T cells, or PBMCs. The dataset comprised deeply sampled blood TCRbeta repertoires from subjects exposed to, actively infected with, or recovered from COVID-19. The repertoires were made available in a free public database intended to serve as a resource for research on the immune response to SARS-CoV-2. Samples came from the ongoing ImmuneRACE study (first 160 participants) plus 1,254 subjects from 6 global collaborators. Nearly every sample came with metadata listing a de-identified subject ID, COVID-19 status, age in years and sex. Where available, HLA class I and class II types were taken from metadata supplied by the sample provider and were not determined by assay-based typing.

About this clone: Its antigen has not been determined. The sample holds no much larger clone one base away, and base qualities are not on file.

TCRbeta CDR3 regions were amplified from genomic DNA by means of the immunoSEQ Assay, a bias-controlled multiplex PCR. Per the source publication's procedure: Nucleated cell counts per sample were estimated from amplification of reference gene primers within the assay. To quantify the absolute abundance of each unique TCRbeta CDR3 rearrangement, sequence reads were collapsed and filtered. Productive Simpson clonality was computed per sample as the square root of Simpson's diversity index over productive rearrangements. TCRdb stores this immuneACCESS table with in-frame sequences only. Part of the clones is absent; in the studies checked, under half of the shortfall reflects unresolved V genes, and no reason is known for the rest. Clone size and V and J calls were adopted from that table, with D and trimming inferred from the DNA. The table for this sample lists about 180,000 clones; roughly 88% of them were counted only once. Of the sample, roughly 8.9% is held by the ten largest clones.

The research as a whole found: Clinical and demographic metadata were provided uncurated, with the amount varying by source and participant.

Participants in the prospective study were enrolled through a virtual design, were aged roughly 18 to 100 years, and lived in fewer than 30 United States geographic areas. In the prospective study, cohorts were assigned on the basis of participant-reported clinical history obtained from a screening survey and a study questionnaire. For ImmuneRACE Cohort 3, a participant was defined as recovered based on two consecutive negative NP/OP PCR tests, clearance by a healthcare professional, or resolution of symptoms. Mobile phlebotomists in the prospective study collected whole blood, serum and a nasopharyngeal or oropharyngeal swab from every participant. Over an approximately 2-month period, participants in the prospective study had the option of providing additional blood draws and questionnaires. Blood samples from the prospective study were shipped frozen or at room temperature prior to DNA extraction.

V loses 6 bases of germline sequence and J loses 0 bases, and the interval between the two ends is 16 bases. CDR1 and CDR2 (MDHEN, SYDVKM) derive from the germline V gene. From the cysteine up to the phenylalanine, the CDR3 has a length of 16 residues. CDR3 DNA only is kept here, 48 bases in frame from base 1. The sequence links TRBV28 to TRBJ2-3; too little of a D gene remains to name it. Specimen: PBMCs or T cells enriched from blood (not recorded which). The sequence was obtained from a young woman who had recovered from COVID-19. At the DNA level, the sequence is TGTGCCAGCAGCCACCTGACTCACCCTAGCACAGATACGCAGTATTTT. This gives the protein CASSHLTHPSTDTQYF.